These 8 T cell receptor beta chains came from one sample sequenced in a study of blood T cell repertoires in COVID-19. The data were produced by immunoSEQ multiplex PCR, yet TCRdb's version contains in-frame clones alone and is incomplete. Here the sample spans about 140,000 clones, around nine tenths being singletons. The source material was peripheral blood. The origin of the receptors is a woman in her 50s with acute or convalescent COVID-19.

The chain joins TRBV15 to TRBJ2-1, with D perhaps TRBD2 (5 bases). The CDR3 runs 14 residues. Trimming took off 0 bases at V and 9 bases at J, with 12 bases between the two ends. Per germline, CDR1 LNHNV and CDR2 YYDKDF (reference sequence). The CDR3, as DNA: TGTGCCACCAGCAGAGATAGGCCCCGGGGTGAGCAGTTCTTC. Amino acid sequence: CATSRDRPRGEQFF.

J is TRBJ2-6 and V is TRBV27, with 7 bases matching TRBD1. Germline-derived CDR1 and CDR2 are MNHEY and SMNVEV (reference sequence). CDR3 length: 19 residues. Trimming removed 0 bases from V and 2 bases from J; junction bases left unmatched: 10. CDR3 nucleotides: TGTGCCAGCAGTTTATCCGGCGCCAGGGGGTTAACTGGGGCCAACGTCCTGACTTTC. This translates into CASSLSGARGLTGANVLTF.

This rearrangement joins TRBV10-3 to TRBJ1-2, with D perhaps TRBD1 (5 bases). Trimming pared 6 bases from V and 5 bases from J, leaving 16 bases between. The CDR3 runs 14 residues. Germline CDR1 reads ENHRY; CDR2 reads SYGVKD. CDR3 protein: CAISPTGAHYGYTF. For the CDR3, the DNA is TGTGCCATCAGCCCCACAGGAGCCCATTATGGCTACACCTTC.

This chain uses TRBV9 with TRBJ1-5, with D possibly matching TRBD1 (5 bases). Germline values: CDR1 SGDLS, CDR2 YYNGEE. The V end lost 3 bases, the J end lost 0 bases, and 7 bases lay between the germline ends. The CDR3 is made up of 14 amino acids. The CDR3: CASSEGYSNQPQHF. CDR3 coding DNA: TGTGCCAGCAGCGAGGGGTATAGCAATCAGCCCCAGCATTTT.

This sequence joins TRBV9 and TRBJ1-2; TRBD1 agrees at 9 bases. The J segment lost 6 bases and the V segment lost 3 bases, leaving 9 bases of the junction unmatched. The CDR3 contains 15 residues. Germline V CDR1 and CDR2: SGDLS, YYNGEE. The CDR3 DNA sequence: TGTGCCAGCAGCGGCACCGGGACAGGGATGAATGGCTACACCTTC. This codes for CASSGTGTGMNGYTF.

The V and J genes are TRBV10-3 and TRBJ2-1, with 10 bases aligning to TRBD2. The CDR3 loop spans 16 amino acids. In germline, CDR1 is ENHRY, CDR2 SYGVKD. The J segment lost 8 bases and the V segment lost 2 bases, leaving 9 bases of the junction unmatched. The CDR3 DNA is TGTGCCATCAGTGAGCCGACTAGCGGGTCTTGGGATGAGCAGTTCTTC. Its translation: CAISEPTSGSWDEQFF.

This sequence joins TRBV25-1 and TRBJ2-7, with D maybe TRBD1 (6 bases). This CDR3 is built from 12 residues. The V and J ends lost 7 bases and 3 bases respectively, with 10 bases between them. CDR1 MGHDK and CDR2 SYGVNS come from the germline V gene. The CDR3 loop reads CASNEGGYEQYF. In DNA form, the CDR3 reads TGTGCCAGCAACGAAGGGGGCTACGAGCAGTACTTC.

CDR3 DNA sequence: TGTGCCAGCAGCGACAGGACAGATGAAGCTTTCTTT. This translates into CASSDRTDEAFF. The chain recombines TRBV11-3 with TRBJ1-1, with D possibly matching TRBD1 (6 bases). The length of the CDR3 is 12 residues. V shed 5 bases and J shed 7 bases, with 11 bases lying between them. Germline V gene lookup returns CDR1 SGHNT and CDR2 YENEEA.